What follows is one T cell receptor (beta chain) and its context. Antigen specificity is unknown. With a J-beta primer mix and a sample-barcoded 5' primer, a second PCR ran 7 to 11 cycles. TCRdb fed the 5' RACE reads into MiXCR, producing one record per CDR3 protein. The sample includes about 640,000 distinct CDR3 sequences, under 65% of them seen just once. The sample is drawn from a study of blood T cells in healthy people across ages. Whenever a sample was processed, at least 6 million PBMCs were isolated. General study results and limits: TCR beta diversity tracked closely with naive T cell percentage.

Sequencing was carried out using blood. This clonotype was sampled from a man aged 60 to 75 in good health.

The CDR3: CASSFYSGVAETQYF. CDR3 nucleotides: TGTGCCAGCAGCTTTTATAGCGGGGTTGCAGAGACCCAGTACTTC. J is TRBJ2-5 and V is TRBV11-2, with 8 bases matching TRBD2. The CDR3 is made up of 15 amino acids. V was clipped by 3 bases and J by 4 bases; unmatched bases: 7. CDR1 and CDR2 (germline): SGHAT, FQNNGV.